This TCR beta chain comes out of a study of T cell responses to AZD1222 COVID-19 vaccine. General observations from the study: Donors were largely white British and mainly female; clonal diversity was possibly underestimated. Targets within unmutated variant regions were reportedly found for nearly half of spike-specific TCRs. Just five to seven AZD1222 recipients tested seropositive at baseline.

On this clone: The antigen remains unidentified.

Profiling relied on immunoSEQ multiplex PCR, and the TCRdb table lists in-frame clones only, not all of them. The table lists hundreds of thousands of clones, more than 85% of them singletons. V was shortened by 2 bases and J by 4 bases, with 12 bases between the two germline ends. CDR1 and CDR2 from the germline V gene are MDHEN and SYDVKM. The CDR3 runs 14 residues. V and J are TRBV28 and TRBJ2-7; D call uncertain. The TCR originated in an adult in good health. Sample: peripheral blood, taken on day 0 of MenACWY control vaccination. The DNA of the CDR3 is TGTGCCAGCAGTTTAGCTCACCTCGGGTACGAGCAGTACTTC. Translation gives CASSLAHLGYEQYF.